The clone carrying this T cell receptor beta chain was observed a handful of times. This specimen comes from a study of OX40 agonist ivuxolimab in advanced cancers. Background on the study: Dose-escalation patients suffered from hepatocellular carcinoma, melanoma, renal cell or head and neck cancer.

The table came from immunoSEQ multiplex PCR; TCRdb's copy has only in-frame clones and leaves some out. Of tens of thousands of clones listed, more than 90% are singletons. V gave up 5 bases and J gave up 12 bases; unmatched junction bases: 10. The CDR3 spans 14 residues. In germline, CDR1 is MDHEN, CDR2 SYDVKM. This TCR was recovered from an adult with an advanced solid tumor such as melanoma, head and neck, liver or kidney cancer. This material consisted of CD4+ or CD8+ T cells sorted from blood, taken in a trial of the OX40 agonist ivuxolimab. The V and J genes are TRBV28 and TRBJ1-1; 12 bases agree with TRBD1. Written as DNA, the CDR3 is TGTGCCAGCAGTGATACCGGGACAGGGGGCATGACTTTCTTT. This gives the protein CASSDTGTGGMTFF. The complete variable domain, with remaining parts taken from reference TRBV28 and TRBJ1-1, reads DVKVTQSSRYLVKRTGEKVFLECVQDMDHENMFWYRQDPGLGLRLIYFSYDVKMKEKGDIPEGYSVSREKKERFSLILESASTNQTSMYLCASSDTGTGGMTFFGQGTRLTVV.